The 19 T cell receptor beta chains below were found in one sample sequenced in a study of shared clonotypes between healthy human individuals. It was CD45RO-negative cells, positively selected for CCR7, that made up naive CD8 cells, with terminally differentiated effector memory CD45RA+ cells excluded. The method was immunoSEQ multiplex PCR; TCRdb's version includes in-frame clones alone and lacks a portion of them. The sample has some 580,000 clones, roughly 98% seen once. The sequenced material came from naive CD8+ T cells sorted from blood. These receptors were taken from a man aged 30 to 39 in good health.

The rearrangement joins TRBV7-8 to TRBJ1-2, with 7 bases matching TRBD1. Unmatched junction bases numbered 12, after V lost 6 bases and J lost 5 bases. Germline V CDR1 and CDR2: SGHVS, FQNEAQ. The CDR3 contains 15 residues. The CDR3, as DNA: TGTGCCAGCAGTCCTTGGACAGGAGAATTGTATGGCTACACCTTC. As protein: CASSPWTGELYGYTF.

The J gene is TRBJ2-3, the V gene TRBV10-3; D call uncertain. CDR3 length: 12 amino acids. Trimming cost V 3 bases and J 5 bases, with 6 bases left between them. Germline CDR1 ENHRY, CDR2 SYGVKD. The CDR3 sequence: CAISDGLDTQYF. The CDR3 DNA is TGTGCCATCAGTGACGGCTTAGATACGCAGTATTTT.

The CDR3 here is CASSYGTGVETQYF. The CDR3 bases are TGTGCCAGCAGTTACGGGACAGGGGTGGAGACCCAGTACTTC. This rearrangement joins TRBV6-5 to TRBJ2-5; 10 bases match TRBD1. This CDR3 is built from 14 residues. V shed 2 bases, J shed 5 bases, and the junction held 2 bases outside the gene matches. The germline CDR1 and CDR2 sequences are MNHEY and SVGAGI.

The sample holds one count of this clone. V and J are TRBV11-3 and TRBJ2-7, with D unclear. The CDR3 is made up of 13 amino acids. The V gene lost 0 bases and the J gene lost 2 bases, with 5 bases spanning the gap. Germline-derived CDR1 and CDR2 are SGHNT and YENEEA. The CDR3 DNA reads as TGTGCCAGCAGCTTAGAGCCGACCTACGAGCAGTACTTC. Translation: CASSLEPTYEQYF. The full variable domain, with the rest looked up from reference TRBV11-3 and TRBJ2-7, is EAGVVQSPRYKIIEKKQPVAFWCNPISGHNTLYWYLQNLGQGPELLIRYENEEAVDDSQLPKDRFSAERLKGVDSTLKIQPAELGDSAVYLCASSLEPTYEQYFGPGTRLTVT.

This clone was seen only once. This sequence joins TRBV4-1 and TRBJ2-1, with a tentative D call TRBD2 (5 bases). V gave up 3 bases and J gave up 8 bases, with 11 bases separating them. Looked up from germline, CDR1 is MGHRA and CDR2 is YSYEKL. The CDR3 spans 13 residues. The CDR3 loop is CASSHRGADEQFF. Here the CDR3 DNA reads TGCGCCAGCAGCCACCGGGGTGCGGATGAGCAGTTCTTC.

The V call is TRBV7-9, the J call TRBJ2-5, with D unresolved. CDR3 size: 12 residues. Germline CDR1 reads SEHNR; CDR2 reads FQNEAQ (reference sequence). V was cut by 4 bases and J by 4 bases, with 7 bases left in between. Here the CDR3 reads CASSSSGETQYF. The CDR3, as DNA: TGTGCCAGCAGCTCTAGTGGAGAGACCCAGTACTTC.

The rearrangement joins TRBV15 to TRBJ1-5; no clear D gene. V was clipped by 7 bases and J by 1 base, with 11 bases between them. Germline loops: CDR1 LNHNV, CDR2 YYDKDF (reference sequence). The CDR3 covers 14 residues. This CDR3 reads CATNPYRSNQPQHF. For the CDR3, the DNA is TGTGCCACCAACCCGTACCGCAGCAATCAGCCCCAGCATTTT.

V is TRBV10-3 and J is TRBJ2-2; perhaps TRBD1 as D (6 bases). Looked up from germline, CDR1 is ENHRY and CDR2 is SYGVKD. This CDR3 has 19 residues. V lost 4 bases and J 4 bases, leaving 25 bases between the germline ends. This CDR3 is CAISGFGDGQGHVTGELFF. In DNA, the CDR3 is TGTGCCATCAGTGGATTTGGGGATGGGCAGGGACATGTCACCGGGGAGCTGTTTTTT.

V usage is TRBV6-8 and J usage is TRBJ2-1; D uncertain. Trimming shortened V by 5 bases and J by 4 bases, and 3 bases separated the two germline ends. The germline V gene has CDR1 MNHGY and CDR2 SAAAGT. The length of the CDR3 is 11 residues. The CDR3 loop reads CASSRYNEQFF. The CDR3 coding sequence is TGTGCCAGCAGTAGGTACAATGAGCAGTTCTTC.

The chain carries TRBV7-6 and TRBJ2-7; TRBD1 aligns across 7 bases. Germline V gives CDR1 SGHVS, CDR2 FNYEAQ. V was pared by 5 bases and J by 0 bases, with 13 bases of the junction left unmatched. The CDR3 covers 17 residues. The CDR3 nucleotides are TGTGCCAGCAGCAACTCCCGGACAGGTACCAGCTCCTACGAGCAGTACTTC. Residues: CASSNSRTGTSSYEQYF. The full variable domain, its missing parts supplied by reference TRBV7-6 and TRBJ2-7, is GAGVSQSPRYKVTKRGQDVALRCDPISGHVSLYWYRQALGQGPEFLTYFNYEAQQDKSGLPNDRFSAERPEGSISTLTIQRTEQRDSAMYRCASSNSRTGTSSYEQYFGPGTRLTVT.

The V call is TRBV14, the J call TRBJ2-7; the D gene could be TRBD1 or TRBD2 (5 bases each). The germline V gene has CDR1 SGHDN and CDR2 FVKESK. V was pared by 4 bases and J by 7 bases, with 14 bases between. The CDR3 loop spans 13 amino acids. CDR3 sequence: CASSLPMGPEQYF. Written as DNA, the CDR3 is TGTGCCAGCAGCCTACCTATGGGACCTGAGCAGTACTTC.

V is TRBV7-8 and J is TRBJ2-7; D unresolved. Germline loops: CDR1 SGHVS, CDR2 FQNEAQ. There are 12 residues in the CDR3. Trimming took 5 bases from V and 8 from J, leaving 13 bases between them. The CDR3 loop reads CASSTRTPKQYF. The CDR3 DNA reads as TGTGCCAGCAGCACCCGAACACCAAAGCAGTACTTC.

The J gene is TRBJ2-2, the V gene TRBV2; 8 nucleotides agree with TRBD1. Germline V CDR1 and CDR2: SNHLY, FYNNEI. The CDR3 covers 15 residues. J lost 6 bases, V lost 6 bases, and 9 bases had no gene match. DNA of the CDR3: TGTGCCAGCAGCGACAGGGGAAACGGAGCCGGGGAGCTGTTTTTT. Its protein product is CASSDRGNGAGELFF. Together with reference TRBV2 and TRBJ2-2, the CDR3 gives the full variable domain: EPEVTQTPSHQVTQMGQEVILRCVPISNHLYFYWYRQILGQKVEFLVSFYNNEISEKSEIFDDQFSVERPDGSNFTLKIRSTKLEDSAMYFCASSDRGNGAGELFFGEGSRLTVL.

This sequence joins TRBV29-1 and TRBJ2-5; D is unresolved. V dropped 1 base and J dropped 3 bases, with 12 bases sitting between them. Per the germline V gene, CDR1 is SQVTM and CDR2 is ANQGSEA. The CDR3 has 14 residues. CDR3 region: CSVEVAATEETQYF. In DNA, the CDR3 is TGCAGCGTTGAAGTCGCGGCTACTGAAGAGACCCAGTACTTC.

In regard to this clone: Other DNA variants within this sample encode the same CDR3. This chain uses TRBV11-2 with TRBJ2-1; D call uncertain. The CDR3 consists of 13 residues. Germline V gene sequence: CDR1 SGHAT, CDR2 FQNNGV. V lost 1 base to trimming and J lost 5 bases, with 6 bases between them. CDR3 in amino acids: CASSLGADNEQFF. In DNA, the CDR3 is TGTGCCAGCAGCTTAGGGGCTGACAATGAGCAGTTCTTC.

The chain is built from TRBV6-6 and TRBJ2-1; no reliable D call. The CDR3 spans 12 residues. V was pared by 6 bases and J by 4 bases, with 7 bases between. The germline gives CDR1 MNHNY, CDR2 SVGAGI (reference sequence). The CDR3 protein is CASSPTYNEQFF. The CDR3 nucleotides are TGTGCCAGCAGCCCCACGTACAATGAGCAGTTCTTC.

CDR3 DNA sequence: TGCACCAGGGTCTTAGCGGGAGAGGAGACCCAGTACTTC. Protein sequence: CTRVLAGEETQYF. The rearrangement links TRBV1 to TRBJ2-5; the table's D gene call, TRBD2, was not cross checked with the DNA. TRBV1 is noted as a pseudogene. This CDR3 has 13 amino acids.

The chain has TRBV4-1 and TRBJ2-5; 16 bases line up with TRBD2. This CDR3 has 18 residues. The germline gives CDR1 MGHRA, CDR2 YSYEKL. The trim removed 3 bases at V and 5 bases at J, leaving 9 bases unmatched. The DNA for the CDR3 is TGCGCCAGCAGCCACCTGGGACTAGCGGGAGGGCCGGTGGAGACCCAGTACTTC. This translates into CASSHLGLAGGPVETQYF.

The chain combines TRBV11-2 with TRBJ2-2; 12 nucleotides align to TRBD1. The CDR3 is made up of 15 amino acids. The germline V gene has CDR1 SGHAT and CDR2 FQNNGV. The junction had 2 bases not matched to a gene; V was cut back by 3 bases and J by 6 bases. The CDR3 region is CASSLGQGAAGELFF. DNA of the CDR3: TGTGCCAGCAGCTTGGGACAGGGGGCCGCCGGGGAGCTGTTTTTT.